The present T cell receptor beta chain was sequenced within a study of vaccination and CD4 T cells after COVID-19. Germline CDR1 and CDR2: SGHTA and FQGNSA. The length of the CDR3 is 14 residues. V dropped 1 base and J dropped 5 bases, with 12 bases sitting between them. Noted treatment: approximately 10-day PBMC culture with coronavirus spike peptide pools or control peptides (ViraFEST assay). A few counts support this clonotype. Its target is unknown. The Oncomine TCR Beta short-read assay generated sequence data from the DNA of cultured CD4+ T cells. TCRdb fed the PCR reads into MiXCR, producing one record per CDR3 protein. The table includes some 10,000 distinct CDR3 sequences, 22% detected once.

The chain is built from TRBV7-2 and TRBJ2-7; D not certain. Sequences were derived from CD4+ T cells from blood, cultured in vitro, sampled after SARS-CoV-2 vaccination. The TCR sequence derives from a human donor who had recovered from COVID-19. CDR3 in amino acids: CASSLDSTLHEQYF. CDR3 DNA sequence: TGTGCCAGCAGCTTAGACTCGACCCTACACGAGCAGTACTTC. Variable domain in full (rest from reference TRBV7-2 and TRBJ2-7): GAGVSQSPSNKVTEKGKDVELRCDPISGHTALYWYRQSLGQGLEFLIYFQGNSAPDKSGLPSDRFSAERTGGSVSTLTIQRTQQEDSAVYLCASSLDSTLHEQYFGPGTRLTVT.